This T cell receptor (beta chain) came from a study of blood T cell repertoires in COVID-19. Sequencing was performed with immunoSEQ multiplex PCR; in TCRdb, only in-frame clones are kept and a portion is missing. Of around 130,000 clones listed, about four fifths were seen once; the top ten hold 1.5% to 2%. V was shortened by 2 bases and J by 7 bases, with 15 bases between the two germline ends. CDR1 and CDR2 from the germline V gene are SGHAT and FQNNGV. The CDR3 sequence is 15 residues long. The study assigned cohorts using participant-reported clinical history. Within the 2 weeks before study entry, each person in the exposed group met a COVID-19 case.

The rearrangement joins TRBV11-2 to TRBJ2-1; D might be TRBD2 (6 bases). Sequenced material: PBMCs or T cells enriched from blood (not recorded which). This TCR came from a woman aged 18 to 35 who had been exposed to COVID-19. The CDR3 region has the DNA TGTGCCAGCAGCTTAAACCATGGAGGAGGGAATGAGCAGTTCTTC. As protein: CASSLNHGGGNEQFF.